This T cell receptor (beta chain) comes out of a study of T cells in Graves' hyperthyroidism and ophthalmopathy (dated by TCRdb to the late 2010s). Study-level background: Peripheral blood was collected at initial diagnosis, before any treatment. A discovery cohort of roughly 100 patients, roughly 43 with Graves' ophthalmopathy and about 58 with stable Graves' hyperthyroidism, was used to find distinguishing TCR V-J signatures. Whether ophthalmopathy could be predicted prospectively was tested in an independent validation cohort made up of 18 to 20 hyperthyroidism patients plus 17 patients who later progressed to ophthalmopathy. The 75 to 100 discovery patients were randomly split 7:3 into training and test sets. In addition, the study compared T-cell repertoires in thyroid tissue and in blood from five or six Graves' hyperthyroidism patients. After blood sampling, hyperthyroidism patients were treated with methimazole at a starting dose of 30 mg daily, and ophthalmopathy patients were treated with high-dose intravenous methylprednisolone. The paper reports TCR Vbeta CDR3 sequencing of 130 to 150 peripheral blood samples: around 45 ophthalmopathy, 75 to 80 hyperthyroidism and about 17 progressor patients. Beyond this particular receptor, the publication reports: Blood samples also contained most of the expanded thyroid clonotypes (frequency above 0.001), which suggests that blood repertoires may reflect thyroid immune responses. No statistical method was used to fix the sample size in advance, and group allocation was not hidden from the investigators. During validation, the model predicted progression to ophthalmopathy a median of approximately 6.5 months ahead of onset, with approximately 70% sensitivity and around 72% specificity. In cross-validation, a model built on a 13 V-J signature told ophthalmopathy apart from stable hyperthyroidism with 87.88% sensitivity and roughly 82% specificity, and in testing the same model reached 80%/75%.

Moderately to severely active disease, a Clinical Activity Score of at least 3, a NOSPECS grade of at least 4, and a duration under 3 months were present in ophthalmopathy patients. Patients with uncontrolled infections, other autoimmune diseases, pregnancy or lactation were excluded. Diagnoses relied on clinical symptoms, serum thyroxine and TRAb, thyroid ultrasound and orbital computed tomography. PBMCs were separated from around 9.1 ml of fresh peripheral blood using Ficoll-Paque density gradient centrifugation. Total RNA was extracted using Trizol reagent, and RNA quality was assessed on an Agilent 2100 Bioanalyzer. This clonotype was seen repeatedly, ten times or more. Its antigen target is currently unknown. No base-level quality is on record; no much larger clone is a single base apart. TCR beta CDR3 regions were amplified from RNA transcripts. The first round of RT-PCR for the TCR CDR3 was performed with the HTBI primer set and the Qiagen OneStep RT-PCR kit. Libraries were constructed in a second round of multiplex PCR, after which size selection and purification were carried out. The libraries were sequenced on an Illumina HiSeq2000 using paired-end 100 bp reads. The paper's processing steps were these. SOAPnuke was used to process the raw data, throwing out any read that contained adapters or uncalled bases, had a mean Phred below 15, or lacked an exact constant-primer or identifier match. High-quality paired reads were merged using COPE v1.2.5, and each unique nucleotide sequence was defined as a clonotype. Clonotypes were aligned to IMGT TRBV, TRBD and TRBJ reference segments using MiTCR v1.1. The analysis included only V-J combinations with a frequency above 0.0001, which together covered 98% to 99.2% of the repertoires. A TCS score was defined as the ratio between F50 (clonal expansion) and ExV (chaos), using BLOSUM62-based TCRdist between CDR3 peptides within each V-J. Welch's t-statistics and random forest reduced around 520 V-J features to fewer than 15, which were used in a naive Bayes classifier (R e1071). TCRdb trimmed the raw reads at Q25, called clones with MiXCR and kept productive beta chains. Each entry is one CDR3 protein sequence, shown with its most common DNA and genes. TCRdb, rather than the study authors, made the V and J calls. For this sample there are 700,000 or so distinct CDR3 sequences; about 15% appear just once. In total, the top ten clones hold about 12% of the sample.

The CDR3 starts with the cysteine, ends with the phenylalanine, and has 15 residues. Only CDR3 DNA remains: 45 bases, in frame from the first base. V is pared back by 2 bases and J by 3 bases, with 14 bases lying between the germline termini. CDR1 and CDR2 are drawn from the germline V gene (reference sequence): MNHEY, SMNVEV. The sequence came from a woman aged 45-65 years with Graves' ophthalmopathy. Sequenced input: blood. This chain is built from TRBV27 and TRBJ2-7, with no D gene named confidently. The DNA sequence is given as TGTGCCAGCAGTTTAGTCACAGATACCTTCTACGAGCAGTACTTC. Translated, it gives CASSLVTDTFYEQYF.